The clone carrying this T cell receptor beta chain was found a few times. The data derive from a study of blood T cells in healthy people across ages. For the second PCR, which ran for about 6 to 11 cycles, a sample-barcoded 5' primer and a J-beta primer mix were used. TCRdb ran MiXCR on the 5' RACE reads and lists one entry per CDR3 protein. Of over a million distinct CDR3 sequences in the sample, 40% to 45% were seen once. Between the trimmed V and J ends, which lost 7 bases and 0 bases, there was a span of 12 bases. In germline, CDR1 is ENHRY, CDR2 SYGVKD. The CDR3 has 14 amino acids. This clonotype originated in a woman aged 60-75 years in good health. The rearrangement joins TRBV10-3 to TRBJ1-1; TRBD1 is a possible D gene (6 bases). The sample taken for sequencing was blood. CDR3 nucleotide sequence: TGTGCCATCATTGGGGGCTCCATGAACACTGAAGCTTTCTTT. Amino acids: CAIIGGSMNTEAFF.